These 25 T cell receptor beta chains were all obtained from the same sample, sequenced in a study of radiation and T cells in renal cell carcinoma. Here immunoSEQ multiplex PCR was the method, and the copy in TCRdb shows in-frame clones only, minus some. The sample includes approximately 79,000 clones, 82% of them seen just once. Time point: blood 2 weeks post-SBRT. Described treatment: 15 Gy SBRT to primary tumor, nephrectomy 4 weeks later. The sample here was blood, taken from a patient whose treatment included radiotherapy and nephrectomy. Receptors originate from a man between 60 and 75 years old with renal cell carcinoma.

The chain links TRBV4-1 to TRBJ1-5; 8 bases agree with TRBD1. This CDR3 has 16 amino acids. The V and J ends lost 1 base and 2 bases, in that order; junction bases with no gene match: 4. CDR1 is MGHRA and CDR2 is YSYEKL in the germline V gene. CDR3 region: CASSQGTGSGNQPQHF. CDR3 sequence (DNA): TGCGCCAGCAGCCAAGGGACAGGGTCGGGCAATCAGCCCCAGCATTTT.

The V gene is TRBV7-6, the J gene TRBJ2-2, with D possibly matching TRBD1 (6 bases). This CDR3 is 16 amino acids long. Germline V gene sequence: CDR1 SGHVS, CDR2 FNYEAQ. The V end was cut by 1 base, the J end by 1 base, with 10 bases between. The CDR3 protein is CASSLGTALNTGELFF. The CDR3 DNA reads as TGTGCCAGCAGCTTAGGGACAGCCTTGAACACCGGGGAGCTGTTTTTT.

This clone appeared once. The chain recombines TRBV28 with TRBJ1-2, with D perhaps TRBD1 (5 bases). Trimming removed 2 bases at V and 8 bases at J, with 9 bases between. This CDR3 contains 12 residues. Germline V gives CDR1 MDHEN, CDR2 SYDVKM. In DNA form, the CDR3 reads TGTGCCAGCAGTTTACCCGGACAAGGCTACACCTTC. This translates into CASSLPGQGYTF.

J is TRBJ1-2 and V is TRBV9; D unresolved. The V gene's germline CDR1 is SGDLS and CDR2 YYNGEE. V dropped 3 bases and J dropped 3 bases, with 12 bases sitting between them. This CDR3 region has 14 residues. CDR3 DNA: TGTGCCAGCAGCGCTGGACGGAGATACTATGGCTACACCTTC. Protein: CASSAGRRYYGYTF.

The chain carries TRBV5-4 and TRBJ2-5; 7 positions agree with TRBD2. The J call may be incorrect, as the DNA end agrees better with TRBJ2-7. The CDR3 contains 16 residues. CDR1 SGHNT and CDR2 YYREEE come from the germline V gene (reference sequence). CDR3 protein: CASSLALGRANHEQYF. CDR3 in DNA: TGTGCCAGCAGCTTGGCTTTGGGGAGGGCGAACCACGAGCAGTACTTC.

The chain recombines TRBV29-1 with TRBJ2-3; TRBD2 aligns across 8 bases. V was pared by 6 bases and J by 5 bases, with 7 bases of the junction left unmatched. This CDR3 spans 13 amino acids. Germline V gene data show CDR1 as SQVTM and CDR2 as ANQGSEA. CDR3 in amino acids: CSVPLAGLDTQYF. CDR3 in DNA: TGCAGCGTCCCGTTAGCGGGATTAGATACGCAGTATTTT.

This chain links TRBV7-9 with TRBJ2-3; 10 bases align to TRBD2. The trim removed 7 bases at V and 6 bases at J, leaving 13 bases unmatched. In germline, CDR1 is SEHNR, CDR2 FQNEAQ (reference sequence). The CDR3 is 16 amino acids. CDR3 amino acids: CASNLGAGGPGDTQYF. The CDR3 nucleotides are TGTGCCAGCAACCTGGGAGCGGGAGGGCCTGGTGATACGCAGTATTTT.

The chain carries TRBV25-1 and TRBJ1-5; D is undetermined. Germline assignment: CDR1 MGHDK and CDR2 SYGVNS. CDR3 length equals 14 residues. V was trimmed by 0 bases and J by 4 bases, leaving 7 bases between them. CDR3 sequence (DNA): TGTGCCAGCAGTGAATACGGCCCAAATCAGCCCCAGCATTTT. It is translated as CASSEYGPNQPQHF.

The rearrangement links TRBV5-4 to TRBJ1-5; no clear D gene. Trimming removed 0 bases at V and 3 bases at J, with 1 base between. The V gene's germline CDR1 is SGHNT and CDR2 YYREEE (reference sequence). The CDR3 is 12 amino acids. This CDR3 is CASSLDNQPQHF. In DNA form, the CDR3 reads TGTGCCAGCAGCTTGGACAATCAGCCCCAGCATTTT.

This clone showed up just a few times. The genes are TRBV28 and TRBJ1-1; 8 bases are shared with TRBD1. Germline V gives CDR1 MDHEN, CDR2 SYDVKM. With 6 bases clipped from V and 4 bases from J, the junction kept 7 bases outside the gene matches. The CDR3 sequence is 14 residues long. The CDR3 here is CASRRLTGGTEAFF. DNA of the CDR3: TGTGCCAGCAGGAGACTTACAGGGGGCACTGAAGCTTTCTTT.

The rearrangement links TRBV7-8 to TRBJ1-3, with D hard to call. Germline values: CDR1 SGHVS, CDR2 FQNEAQ. The CDR3 totals 16 residues. V lost 4 bases to trimming and J lost 2 bases, with 15 bases between them. The CDR3 reads CASSSLGVGAGNTIYF. In nucleotides, the CDR3 is TGTGCCAGCAGCTCCCTGGGCGTCGGGGCTGGAAACACCATATATTTT.

V gene TRBV18 combines with J gene TRBJ2-7, with a tentative D call TRBD2 (5 bases). CDR1 and CDR2 (germline): KGHSH, LQKENI. The CDR3 covers 15 residues. The ends were cut back, 2 bases at V and 4 bases at J, with 15 bases in the middle. The CDR3, as DNA: TGTGCCAGCTCACCAAGGGTCGGGGAAACTTACGAGCAGTACTTC. Residues: CASSPRVGETYEQYF.

The CDR3, as DNA: TGTGCCAGCAGCCTTGACGGGAATGAGCAGTTCTTC. Translating gives CASSLDGNEQFF. The chain joins TRBV11-3 to TRBJ2-1; the D is unclear. The germline CDR1 and CDR2 sequences are SGHNT and YENEEA. CDR3 length equals 12 residues. The ends were cut back, 5 bases at V and 7 bases at J, with 9 bases in the middle.

V gene TRBV5-1 combines with J gene TRBJ2-5; a possible D gene is TRBD1 (6 bases). Germline V gene sequence: CDR1 SGHRS, CDR2 YFSETQ. V was trimmed by 4 bases and J by 1 base, leaving 11 bases between them. This CDR3 is 14 amino acids long. The CDR3 is CASSPGTLQETQYF. The CDR3 region has the DNA TGCGCCAGCAGCCCTGGGACACTCCAAGAGACCCAGTACTTC.

The chain recombines TRBV18 with TRBJ2-7, with TRBD1 identical over 8 bases. CDR1 is KGHSH, CDR2 LQKENI, per germline. CDR3 length: 15 residues. V gave up 3 bases and J gave up 1 base; unmatched junction bases: 5. In DNA form, the CDR3 reads TGTGCCAGCTCACCTCGACAGGGGAGTTCCTACGAGCAGTACTTC. Translating it yields CASSPRQGSSYEQYF.

The chain is built from TRBV4-1 and TRBJ1-1; unclear D gene. The CDR3 covers 17 residues. Germline V gives CDR1 MGHRA, CDR2 YSYEKL. V dropped 1 base and J dropped 2 bases, with 17 bases sitting between them. The CDR3 region has the DNA TGCGCCAGCAGCCAAGGTGTCCAGGCGGGAACTAACACTGAAGCTTTCTTT. Protein: CASSQGVQAGTNTEAFF.

The chain joins TRBV19 to TRBJ1-5, with D unclear. This CDR3 has 15 residues. CDR1 is LNHDA and CDR2 is SQIVND in the germline V gene (reference sequence). Trimming stripped 3 bases from V and 6 bases from J, with 15 bases between. The CDR3 region has the DNA TGTGCCAGTAGTATTGGTGACGGGCTAAGTCAGCCCCAGCATTTT. Translating gives CASSIGDGLSQPQHF.

This chain connects TRBV4-3 to TRBJ2-7; 13 bases agree with TRBD2. The V gene's germline CDR1 is LGHNA and CDR2 YSLEER. This CDR3 has 20 amino acids. J was trimmed by 4 bases and V by 0 bases; bases with no gene match: 15. DNA of the CDR3: TGCGCCAGCAGCCAAGAGGTATGGACTAGCGGGAGTTACTCCTTTTACGAGCAGTACTTC. Translating it yields CASSQEVWTSGSYSFYEQYF.

The rearrangement uses TRBV19 and TRBJ1-2; no definite D call. Trimming left V 0 bases short and J 5 bases short, with 16 bases between. The CDR3 is 16 residues long. The germline gives CDR1 LNHDA, CDR2 SQIVND (reference sequence). The CDR3 loop reads CASSIEEGRGRYGYTF. The DNA for the CDR3 is TGTGCCAGTAGTATAGAGGAGGGCAGAGGAAGGTATGGCTACACCTTC.

This chain links TRBV28 with TRBJ2-5; 12 bases map to TRBD1. The CDR3 totals 16 residues. Germline values: CDR1 MDHEN, CDR2 SYDVKM. V was pared by 5 bases and J by 5 bases, with 9 bases of the junction left unmatched. This chain's CDR3 is CASSPSGQGAGETQYF. As DNA, the CDR3 is TGTGCCAGCAGTCCATCGGGACAGGGGGCGGGGGAGACCCAGTACTTC.

The chain is built from TRBV5-1 and TRBJ2-2, with D perhaps matching TRBD1 (6 bases). The V gene lost 0 bases and the J gene lost 2 bases, with 11 bases spanning the gap. The CDR3 is made up of 16 amino acids. Germline lookup yields CDR1 SGHRS and CDR2 YFSETQ. The CDR3: CASSLDPGTNTGELFF. CDR3 bases: TGCGCCAGCAGCTTGGATCCGGGGACAAACACCGGGGAGCTGTTTTTT.

J is TRBJ2-7 and V is TRBV4-2; 10 bases fit TRBD2. Germline V gene lookup returns CDR1 LGHNA and CDR2 YNFKEQ. Trimming cost V 1 base and J 0 bases; bases outside gene matches: 12. The CDR3 is made up of 19 amino acids. CDR3 sequence: CASSQAASGLAPRSYEQYF. DNA for the CDR3: TGTGCCAGCAGCCAAGCCGCTTCGGGACTAGCGCCCCGCTCCTACGAGCAGTACTTC.

The chain couples TRBV19 to TRBJ2-1; D gene ambiguous. Germline V lookup: CDR1 LNHDA, CDR2 SQIVND (reference sequence). The CDR3 spans 13 residues. The V end lost 6 bases, the J end lost 0 bases, and 6 bases lay between the germline ends. The chain's CDR3 is CASSLSSYNEQFF. CDR3 coding DNA: TGTGCCAGTAGCTTAAGCTCCTACAATGAGCAGTTCTTC.

The gene calls are TRBV30 and TRBJ2-7; 8 nucleotides agree with TRBD1. Germline CDR1 and CDR2: GTSNPN and SVGIG (reference sequence). V lost 2 bases to trimming and J lost 8 bases; unmatched junction nucleotides: 5. This CDR3 region has 12 residues. The CDR3 spells CAWSPGGEKQYF. The CDR3 bases are TGTGCCTGGAGTCCAGGGGGCGAGAAGCAGTACTTC.

The chain combines TRBV5-4 with TRBJ2-7, with 7 bases fitting TRBD2. The CDR3 is 14 residues long. Germline V gene lookup returns CDR1 SGHNT and CDR2 YYREEE (reference sequence). The ends lost 0 bases at V and 4 bases at J; junction bases unmatched: 4. CDR3 nucleotide sequence: TGTGCCAGCAGCTTGGAGGGAGGGCAGTACGAGCAGTACTTC. The encoded protein is CASSLEGGQYEQYF.